The 29 T cell receptor beta chains listed next were all sequenced from one sample in a study of blood T cell repertoires in COVID-19. The protocol was immunoSEQ multiplex PCR, while the TCRdb copy is restricted to in-frame clones and leaves out a portion. Of 150,000 or so clones detected, around 85% appear once; the ten largest clones hold more than 3%. The material sequenced was peripheral blood. The receptors were sampled from a woman aged 65 to 85 with acute or convalescent COVID-19.

The chain uses TRBV19 and TRBJ1-3; D remains unclear. Germline values: CDR1 LNHDA, CDR2 SQIVND (reference sequence). This CDR3 has 12 amino acids. The V end lost 6 bases, the J end lost 4 bases, and 7 bases lay between the germline ends. CDR3 nucleotides: TGTGCCAGTAGCCAGGTGGGAAACACCATATATTTT. Its protein is CASSQVGNTIYF.

V is TRBV28 and J is TRBJ1-3; D remains unclear. Germline assignment: CDR1 MDHEN and CDR2 SYDVKM. The CDR3 is made up of 15 amino acids. V was clipped by 3 bases and J by 7 bases, with 16 bases between them. CDR3 coding DNA: TGTGCCAGCAGTTTTACAGTCTCTCTTGAGAACACCATATATTTT. Translating it yields CASSFTVSLENTIYF.

The chain's CDR3 is CASSFTGGSEQYF. Written as DNA, the CDR3 is TGTGCCAGCAGCTTTACAGGGGGGAGCGAGCAGTACTTC. The rearrangement joins TRBV7-9 to TRBJ2-7, with 8 bases identical to TRBD1. The CDR3 totals 13 residues. Looked up from germline, CDR1 is SEHNR and CDR2 is FQNEAQ (reference sequence). J was trimmed by 6 bases and V by 3 bases; bases with no gene match: 4.

This clone showed up just once. The chain recombines TRBV9 with TRBJ2-7; possible D gene TRBD2, 6 bases. This CDR3 region has 13 residues. In germline, CDR1 is SGDLS, CDR2 YYNGEE. The V end lost 0 bases, the J end lost 6 bases, and 10 bases lay between the germline ends. The CDR3 loop reads CASSVAVGGEQYF. CDR3 bases: TGTGCCAGCAGCGTAGCTGTCGGGGGCGAGCAGTACTTC.

The chain links TRBV7-2 to TRBJ1-1, with 7 bases fitting TRBD1. V was clipped by 3 bases and J by 1 base; unmatched bases: 11. In germline, CDR1 is SGHTA, CDR2 FQGNSA. The CDR3 covers 17 residues. The CDR3 sequence: CASSFTRQGWRNTEAFF. CDR3 nucleotides: TGTGCCAGCAGCTTCACGCGACAGGGTTGGAGGAACACTGAAGCTTTCTTT.

The chain employs TRBV18 and TRBJ2-2; D unclear. V gave up 5 bases and J gave up 1 base, with 8 bases separating them. In germline, CDR1 is KGHSH, CDR2 LQKENI. The CDR3 spans 14 residues. CDR3 in DNA: TGTGCCAGCTCATCCCGACAGAACACCGGGGAGCTGTTTTTT. Translation gives CASSSRQNTGELFF.

The chain has TRBV14 and TRBJ2-2; maybe TRBD2 (5 bases). The ends were cut back, 3 bases at V and 1 base at J, with 9 bases in the middle. Per germline, CDR1 SGHDN and CDR2 FVKESK. This CDR3 region has 15 residues. The CDR3 DNA reads as TGTGCCAGCAGCCATCCCGGGAAGAACACCGGGGAGCTGTTTTTT. Protein sequence: CASSHPGKNTGELFF.

The chain combines TRBV11-2 with TRBJ2-7; tentative D call: TRBD1 (7 bases). CDR1 SGHAT and CDR2 FQNNGV come from the germline V gene. CDR3 length: 17 residues. The ends were cut back, 5 bases at V and 6 bases at J, with 26 bases in the middle. CDR3 nucleotides: TGTGCCAGCAGCCGCCTCCGCGGAGGGGGCAGGGAGGTCGAGCAGTACTTC. The encoded protein is CASSRLRGGGREVEQYF.

This chain joins TRBV7-9 and TRBJ1-6, with D possibly being TRBD1 (6 bases). Trimming took 4 bases from V and 5 from J, leaving 12 bases between them. This CDR3 spans 15 amino acids. Germline V gene sequence: CDR1 SEHNR, CDR2 FQNEAQ (reference sequence). The CDR3 reads CASSSGQGNNSPLHF. The CDR3 DNA reads TGTGCCAGCAGCTCGGGGCAGGGGAATAATTCACCCCTCCACTTT.

V is TRBV28 and J is TRBJ2-7, with D possibly matching TRBD2 (5 bases). Trimming shortened V by 5 bases and J by 7 bases, and 12 bases separated the two germline ends. The CDR3 is 12 residues long. CDR1 is MDHEN, CDR2 SYDVKM, per germline. CDR3 DNA: TGTGCCAGCAGTACCCCAACGGGGGAGCAGTACTTC. This translates into CASSTPTGEQYF. Filled out from reference TRBV28 and TRBJ2-7, the complete variable domain reads DVKVTQSSRYLVKRTGEKVFLECVQDMDHENMFWYRQDPGLGLRLIYFSYDVKMKEKGDIPEGYSVSREKKERFSLILESASTNQTSMYLCASSTPTGEQYFGPGTRLTVT.

The table lists this clone with a few counts. This same CDR3 is encoded by further DNA sequences in the sample. The chain uses TRBV18 and TRBJ1-5; D unclear. The CDR3 covers 13 residues. V shed 0 bases and J shed 4 bases, with 4 bases lying between them. Germline V gene sequence: CDR1 KGHSH, CDR2 LQKENI. The CDR3 nucleotides read TGTGCCAGCTCACCACCCCATAATCAGCCCCAGCATTTT. As protein: CASSPPHNQPQHF.

This sequence joins TRBV19 and TRBJ1-1; TRBD1 is a possible D gene (5 bases). The CDR3 has 15 residues. Deletions cut 3 bases from V and 1 base from J, with 12 bases between. The V gene's germline CDR1 is LNHDA and CDR2 SQIVND (reference sequence). The CDR3 is CASSIWGSSNTEAFF. CDR3 bases: TGTGCCAGTAGTATTTGGGGCAGCTCGAACACTGAAGCTTTCTTT.

The chain uses TRBV4-3 and TRBJ1-2; D gene ambiguous. Trimming removed 4 bases from V and 2 bases from J, with 14 bases in between. Germline V gene lookup returns CDR1 LGHNA and CDR2 YSLEER. The CDR3 loop spans 15 amino acids. In DNA form, the CDR3 reads TGCGCCAGCAGCCCCATGAGAGGAGGGAACTATGGCTACACCTTC. As protein: CASSPMRGGNYGYTF.

The sample holds a few counts of this clone. V usage is TRBV7-2 and J usage is TRBJ2-7; perhaps TRBD1 as D (6 bases). CDR3 size: 14 residues. The V end was cut by 5 bases, the J end by 5 bases, with 16 bases between. Germline CDR1 and CDR2: SGHTA and FQGNSA. The DNA of the CDR3 is TGTGCCAGCAGCCACCCCCGCAGGGGCCACGAGCAGTACTTC. Amino acid sequence: CASSHPRRGHEQYF.

The genes are TRBV4-1 and TRBJ2-5, with 12 bases that match TRBD2. CDR3 length equals 16 residues. The J segment lost 5 bases and the V segment lost 6 bases, leaving 10 bases of the junction unmatched. Per the germline V gene, CDR1 is MGHRA and CDR2 is YSYEKL. The CDR3 DNA sequence: TGCGCCAGCAGGGACAATCTAGCGGGGGGGCCGGAGACCCAGTACTTC. It yields the protein CASRDNLAGGPETQYF.

V gene TRBV14 combines with J gene TRBJ2-5; TRBD2 is a possible D gene (7 bases). From germline, CDR1 is SGHDN and CDR2 FVKESK. The CDR3 contains 16 residues. With 0 bases removed from V and 2 bases from J, the gap between germline ends came to 13 bases. The chain's CDR3 is CASSQERGGGQETQYF. The CDR3 nucleotides are TGTGCCAGCAGCCAAGAGAGGGGAGGGGGACAAGAGACCCAGTACTTC.

J is TRBJ2-2 and V is TRBV7-2, with a tentative D call TRBD2 (7 bases). The CDR3 loop spans 14 amino acids. Germline V gives CDR1 SGHTA, CDR2 FQGNSA. The V gene lost 3 bases and the J gene lost 6 bases, with 11 bases spanning the gap. CDR3 amino acids: CASSLAGASGELFF. CDR3 DNA sequence: TGTGCCAGCAGCTTGGCGGGGGCCTCCGGGGAGCTGTTTTTT.

The V and J genes are TRBV2 and TRBJ1-5, with D unclear. The V end was cut by 2 bases, the J end by 0 bases, with 5 bases between. CDR3 length: 14 residues. Germline V CDR1 and CDR2: SNHLY, FYNNEI. This chain's CDR3 is CASSERVSNQPQHF. CDR3 DNA: TGTGCCAGCAGTGAAAGAGTTAGCAATCAGCCCCAGCATTTT.

The V call is TRBV30, the J call TRBJ2-1, with D tentatively TRBD1 (6 bases). The V and J ends lost 4 bases and 0 bases respectively, with 7 bases between them. CDR1 and CDR2 (germline): GTSNPN, SVGIG (reference sequence). The CDR3 length is 13 residues. This CDR3 reads CAWTGASYNEQFF. The CDR3 DNA reads as TGTGCCTGGACAGGGGCCTCCTACAATGAGCAGTTCTTC.

V and J are TRBV2 and TRBJ2-1, with a possible D match to TRBD1 (5 bases). Trimming cost V 6 bases and J 4 bases, with 13 bases left between them. CDR3 length: 14 residues. Germline CDR1 and CDR2: SNHLY and FYNNEI. CDR3 region: CASRMTVLYNEQFF. The CDR3 DNA sequence: TGTGCCAGCAGGATGACAGTCCTATACAATGAGCAGTTCTTC.

The chain recombines TRBV28 with TRBJ1-2; a weak D match, TRBD1 (5 bases). The germline CDR1 and CDR2 sequences are MDHEN and SYDVKM. This CDR3 spans 14 amino acids. Trimming took 5 bases from V and 2 from J, leaving 12 bases between them. The CDR3 DNA follows: TGTGCCAGCAGTACAGGTACCCCCAACTATGGCTACACCTTC. Protein product: CASSTGTPNYGYTF.

The chain carries TRBV5-4 and TRBJ2-5; 11 bases map to TRBD2. The germline V gene encodes CDR1 SGHNT and CDR2 YYREEE (reference sequence). This CDR3 contains 15 residues. Losses at the gene ends were 4 bases for V and 3 bases for J; bases not matched to a gene: 5. The CDR3 reads CASSNLGLAEETQYF. The CDR3 bases are TGTGCCAGCAGCAATCTGGGACTAGCGGAAGAGACCCAGTACTTC.

This sequence joins TRBV2 and TRBJ1-6; TRBD1 might be the D (6 bases). Germline CDR1 and CDR2: SNHLY and FYNNEI. The CDR3 is made up of 21 amino acids. V dropped 1 base and J dropped 4 bases, with 26 bases sitting between them. The CDR3 here is CASSEERTDSRFRLYNSPLHF. Written as DNA, the CDR3 is TGTGCCAGCAGTGAAGAAAGGACAGACAGCCGTTTTCGACTATATAATTCACCCCTCCACTTT.

This chain joins TRBV5-6 and TRBJ2-1, with D perhaps TRBD2 (7 bases). This CDR3 comprises 17 residues. Trimming took 0 bases from V and 4 from J, leaving 17 bases between them. Per the germline V gene, CDR1 is SGHDT and CDR2 is YYEEEE. The CDR3 nucleotides are TGTGCCAGCAGCTTGGACGGGGGAGGGGGAAATTACAATGAGCAGTTCTTC. It specifies CASSLDGGGGNYNEQFF.

The rearrangement links TRBV3-1 (or the pseudogene TRBV3-2) to TRBJ1-4; TRBD1 matches 10 bases. Germline CDR1 reads LGHDT; CDR2 reads YNNKEL (reference sequence). The CDR3 runs 15 residues. J lost 8 bases, V lost 4 bases, and 7 bases had no gene match. For the CDR3, the DNA is TGTGCCAGCAGCCCACGACAGGGGGCGCGAGAAAAACTGTTTTTT. This sequence encodes CASSPRQGAREKLFF.

The CDR3: CASSLQGDTEAFF. CDR3 coding DNA: TGCGCCAGCAGCCTGCAGGGCGACACTGAAGCTTTCTTT. The rearrangement links TRBV4-3 to TRBJ1-1, with a tentative D call TRBD1 (5 bases). The CDR3 length is 13 residues. CDR1 is LGHNA and CDR2 is YSLEER in the germline V gene. V dropped 4 bases and J dropped 3 bases, with 9 bases sitting between them.

This chain uses TRBV5-5 with TRBJ1-6, with TRBD1 identical over 8 bases. Trimming removed 4 bases from V and 2 bases from J; junction bases left unmatched: 2. Germline V CDR1 and CDR2: SGHKS, YYEKEE (reference sequence). The CDR3 is 15 amino acids. The CDR3 spells CASSRQGTYNSPLHF. CDR3 sequence (DNA): TGTGCCAGCAGCCGACAGGGGACCTATAATTCACCCCTCCACTTT.

The CDR3 sequence is CASSPTSGNTEQFF. Here the CDR3 DNA reads TGTGCCAGCAGCCCCACTAGCGGGAACACTGAGCAGTTCTTC. This chain links TRBV6-5 with TRBJ2-1, with 10 bases aligning to TRBD2. The CDR3 totals 14 residues. V shed 6 bases and J 9 bases; nucleotides not matched to a gene: 8. The germline V gene has CDR1 MNHEY and CDR2 SVGAGI.

This chain joins TRBV7-2 and TRBJ1-1, with no clear D. The CDR3 loop spans 14 amino acids. Germline lookup yields CDR1 SGHTA and CDR2 FQGNSA. The V gene lost 5 bases and the J gene lost 1 base, with 11 bases spanning the gap. This chain's CDR3 is CASSPVVRNTEAFF. The CDR3 coding sequence is TGTGCCAGCAGCCCAGTCGTAAGGAACACTGAAGCTTTCTTT.